What follows are 12 T cell receptor beta chains derived from one specimen sequenced in a study of T cells in Graves' hyperthyroidism and ophthalmopathy. Amplification of TCR beta CDR3 regions was performed using RNA transcripts as template. Primed by the HTBI set, a first-round RT-PCR was run on the TCR CDR3. Each CDR3 protein is one row after TCRdb ran MiXCR on the multiplex PCR reads. The data hold about 560,000 distinct CDR3 sequences, with around 15% observed a single time. The specimen sequenced was blood. The source of these receptors is a woman aged 18-29 years with Graves' hyperthyroidism.

This clonotype was recorded many times. The chain combines TRBV20-1 with TRBJ1-4; possibly TRBD1 for D (5 bases). Trimming took off 1 base at V and 7 bases at J, with 10 bases between the two ends. CDR3 length equals 13 residues. Germline assignment: CDR1 DFQATT and CDR2 SNEGSKA (reference sequence). The CDR3 sequence is CSARGRVGEKLFF. CDR3 sequence (DNA): TGCAGTGCTAGAGGCAGGGTCGGTGAAAAACTGTTTTTT.

This clonotype was counted a few times. J is TRBJ1-1 and V is TRBV6-1, with D unresolved. The CDR3 sequence is 14 residues long. Germline V CDR1 and CDR2: MNHNS, SASEGT. V was trimmed by 4 bases and J by 0 bases, leaving 9 bases between them. CDR3 in amino acids: CASSVKLMNTEAFF. The CDR3 DNA follows: TGTGCCAGCAGTGTCAAACTAATGAACACTGAAGCTTTCTTT.

This clonotype was seen a handful of times. The rearrangement links TRBV19 to TRBJ1-6, with 11 bases matching TRBD1. There are 14 residues in the CDR3. V dropped 6 bases and J dropped 10; count of bases not matched to a gene: 5. CDR1 and CDR2 (germline): LNHDA, SQIVND (reference sequence). The CDR3 DNA sequence: TGTGCCAGTAGATGGACAGGGGGCGGCTCACCCCTCCACTTT. This encodes CASRWTGGGSPLHF. The full variable domain, in which reference TRBV19 and TRBJ1-6 provide the parts outside the CDR3, is DGGITQSPKYLFRKEGQNVTLSCEQNLNHDAMYWYRQDPGQGLRLIYYSQIVNDFQKGDIAEGYSVSREKKESFPLTVTSAQKNPTAFYLCASRWTGGGSPLHFGNGTRLTVT.

This clonotype showed up just a few times. The genes are TRBV6-1 and TRBJ2-7; D unresolved. The length of the CDR3 is 14 residues. V lost 7 bases and J 2 bases, leaving 15 bases between the germline ends. The germline V gene encodes CDR1 MNHNS and CDR2 SASEGT. The CDR3 sequence: CASNRIIPPYEQYF. The CDR3 coding sequence is TGTGCCAGCAACCGCATAATACCCCCCTACGAGCAGTACTTC.

This clonotype came up a few times. The chain has TRBV6-5 and TRBJ1-5; maybe TRBD1 (5 bases). V lost 0 bases and J 0 bases, leaving 15 bases between the germline ends. The CDR3 has 18 residues. In germline, CDR1 is MNHEY, CDR2 SVGAGI. The CDR3 DNA reads TGTGCCAGCAGTTACTCGGCCAGGGTGGGATATAGCAATCAGCCCCAGCATTTT. Encoded protein: CASSYSARVGYSNQPQHF.

The chain joins TRBV18 to TRBJ1-6, with D maybe TRBD1 (6 bases). V dropped 8 bases and J dropped 0 bases, with 17 bases sitting between them. Germline V gives CDR1 KGHSH, CDR2 LQKENI. The length of the CDR3 is 17 residues. The CDR3 spells CASTGGQPSSYNSPLHF. In DNA, the CDR3 is TGTGCCAGCACGGGGGGGCAGCCCAGCTCCTATAATTCACCCCTCCACTTT.

This clonotype was counted at least ten times. V usage is TRBV20-1 and J usage is TRBJ1-5; TRBD1 matches at 8 bases. This CDR3 spans 14 amino acids. Losses at the gene ends were 7 bases for V and 0 bases for J; bases not matched to a gene: 5. CDR1 DFQATT and CDR2 SNEGSKA come from the germline V gene (reference sequence). DNA of the CDR3: TGCAGTGGGCAGGGGGCGATTAGCAATCAGCCCCAGCATTTT. It codes for CSGQGAISNQPQHF.

This clonotype appeared many times. The chain couples TRBV28 to TRBJ2-5; 8 bases map to TRBD2. Germline assignment: CDR1 MDHEN and CDR2 SYDVKM. The V segment lost 5 bases and the J segment 1 base; nucleotides outside the gene matches: 9. This CDR3 spans 16 amino acids. The DNA for the CDR3 is TGTGCCAGCAGTGCCTTTAGAGGACTAGCCCAAGAGACCCAGTACTTC. Translating it yields CASSAFRGLAQETQYF.

This clonotype came up a few times. The CDR3 DNA reads TGCAGCGTTGGTCAATCTCAAGAGACCCAGTACTTC. Its translation is CSVGQSQETQYF. This chain joins TRBV29-1 and TRBJ2-5; D is unresolved. Germline V gene sequence: CDR1 SQVTM, CDR2 ANQGSEA. Trimming cost V 4 bases and J 2 bases, with 8 bases left between them. This CDR3 has 12 residues.

This clonotype came up many times. The J gene is TRBJ1-3, the V gene TRBV30; TRBD1 matches 10 bases. The V gene's germline CDR1 is GTSNPN and CDR2 SVGIG (reference sequence). Trimming cost V 5 bases and J 4 bases; bases outside gene matches: 2. This CDR3 is 13 amino acids long. The CDR3 loop reads CAWDRGRGNTIYF. CDR3 nucleotides: TGTGCCTGGGACAGGGGGCGCGGAAACACCATATATTTT.

The rearrangement uses TRBV18 and TRBJ1-3, with TRBD1 matching over 7 bases. This CDR3 has 16 residues. CDR1 is KGHSH and CDR2 is LQKENI in the germline V gene. The J segment lost 5 bases and the V segment lost 4 bases, leaving 11 bases of the junction unmatched. The CDR3 here is CASSLPGGRNRNTIYF. Written as DNA, the CDR3 is TGTGCCAGCTCACTTCCAGGGGGGCGTAATCGAAACACCATATATTTT.

This chain joins TRBV19 and TRBJ2-1; 8 nucleotides match TRBD2. In germline, CDR1 is LNHDA, CDR2 SQIVND (reference sequence). The CDR3 runs to 13 residues. Trimming cost V 10 bases and J 6 bases; bases outside gene matches: 8. CDR3 nucleotide sequence: TGTGCCACCGAAGCGGGAGAGTTCAATGAGCAGTTCTTC. It yields the protein CATEAGEFNEQFF.